This T cell receptor beta chain comes out of a study of blood T cell repertoires in COVID-19. The method was immunoSEQ multiplex PCR; TCRdb's version includes in-frame clones alone and lacks a portion of them. The table has roughly 230,000 clones, more than 65% seen once; the top ten hold less than 5.5%. This clone has a single count. CDR1 is LNHDA and CDR2 is SQIVND in the germline V gene (reference sequence). This CDR3 contains 16 residues. After removal of 4 bases from V and 7 bases from J, the junction contained 6 bases not matched to a gene. The sequencing input was peripheral blood. This TCR came from a man over 45 with active or convalescent COVID-19. This chain links TRBV19 with TRBJ2-3; 15 positions agree with TRBD2. The CDR3 nucleotides read TGTGCCAGTAGTACCCGGACTAGCGGGGGGGCTAATACGCAGTATTTT. Its translation is CASSTRTSGGANTQYF. The full variable domain, in which reference TRBV19 and TRBJ2-3 provide the parts outside the CDR3, is DGGITQSPKYLFRKEGQNVTLSCEQNLNHDAMYWYRQDPGQGLRLIYYSQIVNDFQKGDIAEGYSVSREKKESFPLTVTSAQKNPTAFYLCASSTRTSGGANTQYFGPGTRLTVL.